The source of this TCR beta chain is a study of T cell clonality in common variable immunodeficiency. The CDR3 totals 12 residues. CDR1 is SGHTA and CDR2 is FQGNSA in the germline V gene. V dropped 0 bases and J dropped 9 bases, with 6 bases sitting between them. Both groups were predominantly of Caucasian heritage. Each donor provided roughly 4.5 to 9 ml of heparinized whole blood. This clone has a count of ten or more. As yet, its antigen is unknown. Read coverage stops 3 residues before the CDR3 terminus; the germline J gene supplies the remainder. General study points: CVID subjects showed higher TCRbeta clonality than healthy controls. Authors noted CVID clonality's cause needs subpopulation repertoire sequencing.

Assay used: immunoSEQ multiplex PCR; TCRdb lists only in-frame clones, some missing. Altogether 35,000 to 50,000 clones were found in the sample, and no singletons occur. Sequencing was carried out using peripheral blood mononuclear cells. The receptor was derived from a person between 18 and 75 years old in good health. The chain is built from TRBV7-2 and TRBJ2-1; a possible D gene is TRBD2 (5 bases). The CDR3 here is CASSLAAGEQFF. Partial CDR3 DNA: TGTGCCAGCAGCTTAGCGGCGGGTGAG.